This entry is about one T cell receptor beta chain. The CDR3 contains 13 residues. V was shortened by 6 bases and J by 5 bases, with 14 bases between the two germline ends. In germline, CDR1 is MDHEN, CDR2 SYDVKM. Some clones are missing from TCRdb's copy, which holds only in-frame ones; the method was immunoSEQ multiplex PCR. This table has roughly 160,000 clones, 79% appearing once. This sample was included in a study of blood T cell repertoires in COVID-19. The overall study: Sample material is recorded as cDNA or gDNA derived from T cells, B-cell-depleted T cells, or PBMCs.

Patients of the Seattle cohort, enrolled during active infection, were followed longitudinally. The chain is built from TRBV28 and TRBJ2-7; TRBD1 might be the D (6 bases). Specimen: peripheral blood. This sequence originates from a woman aged 60-75 years with COVID-19, enrolled during active disease. The DNA for the CDR3 is TGTGCCAGCAGAGCTACAGGGTCCCACGAGCAGTACTTC. Its translation is CASRATGSHEQYF.